This T cell receptor beta chain stems from a study of T cells after yellow fever vaccination. Study-level information: Where fractions had low cell numbers, libraries were prepared from them with the SMART-Seq v4 Ultra Low Input RNA kit.

Template switching with 5'RACE generated the TCR cDNA and added a universal primer site and UMIs. One entry per CDR3 protein results from TCRdb running MiXCR on the 5' RACE reads. This table has some 73,000 distinct CDR3 sequences, over 7.5% appearing once. This clonotype was observed at least ten times. This clonotype was sampled from a man aged 25 to 40 who received the YFV17D yellow fever vaccine. The sample in question was CD8+ T cells sorted from PBMCs, obtained on the day of the yellow fever booster vaccination.

This chain's CDR3 is CASRRPGSDIQYF. Written as DNA, the CDR3 is TGTGCCAGCCGACGGCCGGGGTCGGACATTCAGTACTTC. The gene calls are TRBV14 and TRBJ2-4; tentative D call: TRBD2 (5 bases). Germline V gene sequence: CDR1 SGHDN, CDR2 FVKESK. The CDR3 length is 13 residues. Trimming took off 8 bases at V and 8 bases at J, with 16 bases between the two ends.